One and the same sample provided the 25 T cell receptor beta chains below, sequenced in a study of T cell responses to AZD1222 COVID-19 vaccine. TCRdb's copy holds only in-frame clones and misses some; the assay was immunoSEQ multiplex PCR. Counted here are some 150,000 clones, about 94% occurring once; the ten biggest clones make up around 3.6%. The specimen was peripheral blood, collected on day 0 of AZD1222 vaccination. These receptors all stem from an adult in good health.

The chain combines TRBV30 with TRBJ2-2; no clear D. With 0 bases removed from V and 8 bases from J, the gap between germline ends came to 10 bases. Germline assignment: CDR1 GTSNPN and CDR2 SVGIG (reference sequence). This CDR3 has 13 residues. CDR3 sequence (DNA): TGTGCCTGGAGTGTAGGCCGAAGGGGGGAGCTGTTTTTT. It codes for CAWSVGRRGELFF.

The V and J genes are TRBV19 and TRBJ2-1, with 7 bases fitting TRBD1. This CDR3 has 15 residues. Germline V gives CDR1 LNHDA, CDR2 SQIVND (reference sequence). With V trimmed by 4 bases and J by 5 bases, 8 bases remained unmatched. CDR3 loop: CASSKTGTTNNEQFF. As DNA, the CDR3 is TGTGCCAGTAGTAAGACAGGGACGACGAACAATGAGCAGTTCTTC.

About this clone itself: The identical CDR3 is also encoded by other nucleotide sequences in the sample. V gene TRBV27 combines with J gene TRBJ2-7; 7 bases match TRBD2. Germline CDR1 and CDR2: MNHEY and SMNVEV (reference sequence). The CDR3 runs to 13 residues. V gave up 3 bases and J gave up 4 bases; unmatched junction bases: 3. CDR3 protein: CASSFRGSYEQYF. The DNA of the CDR3 is TGTGCCAGCAGTTTTCGCGGGAGTTACGAGCAGTACTTC.

The chain is built from TRBV7-9 and TRBJ2-1, with TRBD1 as a possible D gene (6 bases). CDR3 length: 16 amino acids. V lost 4 bases and J lost 7, with 20 bases in between. Germline loops: CDR1 SEHNR, CDR2 FQNEAQ (reference sequence). The CDR3 reads CASSSPLGAGDNEQFF. DNA for the CDR3: TGTGCCAGCAGCTCCCCGCTAGGGGCAGGGGATAATGAGCAGTTCTTC.

This clone was recorded only once. The CDR3 DNA follows: TGTGCCAGCAGCCAGAGGCAGGGACAGGGCTCAGATACGCAGTATTTT. It encodes CASSQRQGQGSDTQYF. The rearrangement uses TRBV4-2 and TRBJ2-3, with 9 nucleotides matching TRBD1. This CDR3 comprises 16 residues. The J segment lost 4 bases and the V segment lost 3 bases, leaving 8 bases of the junction unmatched. Germline lookup yields CDR1 LGHNA and CDR2 YNFKEQ.

This rearrangement joins TRBV12-3 or TRBV12-4 to TRBJ1-4, with D possibly TRBD1 on 5 matching bases. The CDR3 has 13 amino acids. V shed 5 bases and J shed 5 bases, with 9 bases lying between them. For the CDR3, the DNA is TGTGCCAGCAGTGCAGGGTTCAATGAAAAACTGTTTTTT. Protein product: CASSAGFNEKLFF.

The chain joins TRBV4-1 to TRBJ2-7; 12 positions agree with TRBD2. Germline trimming cut 3 bases from V and 3 bases from J; bases unmatched to any gene: 9. The CDR3 contains 17 residues. Germline V gene data show CDR1 as MGHRA and CDR2 as YSYEKL. Written as DNA, the CDR3 is TGCGCCAGCAGCCAGGACCGTGGGACTAGCGGGTACTACGAGCAGTACTTC. Its translation is CASSQDRGTSGYYEQYF.

This clone showed up just once. The chain is built from TRBV7-2 and TRBJ2-5, with 10 bases identical to TRBD2. Germline trimming cut 3 bases from V and 1 base from J; bases unmatched to any gene: 2. This CDR3 comprises 15 residues. CDR1 and CDR2 from the germline V gene are SGHTA and FQGNSA. CDR3 sequence reads: CASSLVAGGQETQYF. The DNA of the CDR3 is TGTGCCAGCAGCTTGGTAGCGGGAGGCCAAGAGACCCAGTACTTC.

V gene TRBV25-1 combines with J gene TRBJ2-7, with D possibly TRBD1 on 5 matching bases. The ends were cut back, 8 bases at V and 5 bases at J, with 10 bases in the middle. In germline, CDR1 is MGHDK, CDR2 SYGVNS. CDR3 size: 11 residues. CDR3: CASGRAHEQYF. CDR3 sequence (DNA): TGTGCCAGCGGCAGGGCCCACGAGCAGTACTTC.

V gene TRBV5-1 combines with J gene TRBJ2-2, with D possibly TRBD1 on 5 matching bases. V lost 1 base and J 3 bases, leaving 10 bases between the germline ends. CDR3 length equals 15 residues. Germline CDR1 is SGHRS and CDR2 is YFSETQ. DNA of the CDR3: TGCGCCAGCAGCTTGCACACAGGTGACACCGGGGAGCTGTTTTTT. Its protein is CASSLHTGDTGELFF.

This CDR3 reads CASSSLGLRGYTF. For the CDR3, the DNA is TGTGCCAGCAGTTCCCTGGGATTAAGGGGCTACACCTTC. The chain couples TRBV28 to TRBJ1-2; no clear D gene. Germline V gene sequence: CDR1 MDHEN, CDR2 SYDVKM. The CDR3 length is 13 residues. V lost 4 bases, J lost 8 bases, and 14 bases lay in between.

This chain uses TRBV28 with TRBJ1-4, with D possibly being TRBD1 (6 bases). This CDR3 spans 12 amino acids. The germline V and J ends were trimmed by 8 bases and 8 bases, with 12 bases remaining between them. Per the germline V gene, CDR1 is MDHEN and CDR2 is SYDVKM. CDR3 in DNA: TGTGCCAGCCGACAGGTCGGCGAAAAACTGTTTTTT. Residues: CASRQVGEKLFF.

This clone has only a few counts. The rearrangement links TRBV6-6 to TRBJ2-7, with D unclear. Trimming removed 11 bases from V and 7 bases from J, with 9 bases in between. This CDR3 spans 9 amino acids. CDR1 is MNHNY and CDR2 is SVGAGI in the germline V gene (reference sequence). In DNA, the CDR3 is TGTGCCTTATGGGGAGAGCAGTACTTC. The encoded protein is CALWGEQYF.

J is TRBJ2-1 and V is TRBV12-5; no firm D call. V was shortened by 3 bases and J by 6 bases, with 6 bases between the two germline ends. Germline CDR1 reads LGHNT; CDR2 reads FRNRAP. This CDR3 comprises 12 residues. This chain's CDR3 is CASGFSGNEQFF. The CDR3 DNA sequence: TGTGCTAGTGGTTTTTCTGGCAATGAGCAGTTCTTC.

V gene TRBV6-5 combines with J gene TRBJ2-3; 7 bases map to TRBD2. V was clipped by 4 bases and J by 5 bases; unmatched bases: 9. The length of the CDR3 is 15 residues. Per germline, CDR1 MNHEY and CDR2 SVGAGI. CDR3 in amino acids: CASSSWRERIDTQYF. In DNA, the CDR3 is TGTGCCAGCAGTTCCTGGCGGGAGCGTATAGATACGCAGTATTTT.

J is TRBJ2-5 and V is TRBV6-2 or TRBV6-3, with 11 bases fitting TRBD2. The germline CDR1 and CDR2 sequences are MNHEY and SVGEGT. This CDR3 region has 19 residues. V shed 2 bases, J shed 0 bases, and the junction held 11 bases outside the gene matches. The CDR3 DNA is TGTGCCAGCAGTTACCCCATCCCCCCACTAGCGGGAGACCAAGAGACCCAGTACTTC. Residues: CASSYPIPPLAGDQETQYF.

This clone was seen a handful of times. The CDR3: CASSFSITGELFF. CDR3 coding DNA: TGCGCCAGCAGCTTTTCCATCACCGGGGAGCTGTTTTTT. The chain joins TRBV5-1 to TRBJ2-2; D gene uncertain. The V and J ends lost 2 bases and 4 bases respectively, with 6 bases between them. Germline assignment: CDR1 SGHRS and CDR2 YFSETQ. The CDR3 has 13 amino acids.

The chain has TRBV27 and TRBJ2-3, with D uncertain. CDR1 and CDR2 (germline): MNHEY, SMNVEV (reference sequence). The ends were cut back, 5 bases at V and 3 bases at J, with 12 bases in the middle. The length of the CDR3 is 14 residues. The CDR3 sequence: CASSKPPETDTQYF. The DNA of the CDR3 is TGTGCCAGCAGTAAGCCCCCGGAAACAGATACGCAGTATTTT.

The J gene is TRBJ2-1, the V gene TRBV7-9, with a weak D call TRBD2 (6 bases). The V and J ends lost 5 bases and 0 bases respectively, with 23 bases between them. The CDR3 is made up of 19 amino acids. Germline V gene lookup returns CDR1 SEHNR and CDR2 FQNEAQ (reference sequence). CDR3 DNA: TGTGCCAGCAGCCCCCCGGGACGGGAGATTACTAGCTCCTACAATGAGCAGTTCTTC. Translation: CASSPPGREITSSYNEQFF. Full variable domain (missing parts from reference TRBV7-9 and TRBJ2-1): DTGVSQNPRHKITKRGQNVTFRCDPISEHNRLYWYRQTLGQGPEFLTYFQNEAQLEKSRLLSDRFSAERPKGSFSTLEIQRTEQGDSAMYLCASSPPGREITSSYNEQFFGPGTRLTVL.

The chain links TRBV7-9 to TRBJ2-7, with 8 bases aligning to TRBD1. CDR1 SEHNR and CDR2 FQNEAQ come from the germline V gene (reference sequence). V shed 3 bases, J shed 0 bases, and the junction held 4 bases outside the gene matches. The CDR3 consists of 15 residues. In DNA, the CDR3 is TGTGCCAGCAGCTTTCGGACAGGGCGCTCCTACGAGCAGTACTTC. Protein product: CASSFRTGRSYEQYF.

The V and J genes are TRBV3-1 (or the pseudogene TRBV3-2) and TRBJ2-1; 7 positions match TRBD2. Germline trimming cut 4 bases from V and 4 bases from J; bases unmatched to any gene: 10. The CDR3 has 16 amino acids. Germline V CDR1 and CDR2: LGHDT, YNNKEL (reference sequence). DNA of the CDR3: TGTGCCAGCAGCCGGGTGGCGGGAGAAGCATACAATGAGCAGTTCTTC. Its protein product is CASSRVAGEAYNEQFF.

Regarding this clone: One junction end disagrees with the germline gene, perhaps due to a read error. The genes are TRBV4-3 and TRBJ2-1; 7 bases agree with TRBD2. Germline-derived CDR1 and CDR2 are LGHNA and YSLEER. This CDR3 region has 14 residues. The CDR3 nucleotides are TGCGCCAGCAGCCAAAGGTTCGAGGCGGGAGAAGTTGTCTTC. This codes for CASSQRFEAGEVVF.

The genes are TRBV19 and TRBJ1-2; D is unresolved. CDR1 is LNHDA and CDR2 is SQIVND in the germline V gene (reference sequence). Trimming took 3 bases from V and 4 from J, leaving 9 bases between them. CDR3 length equals 13 residues. CDR3 sequence (DNA): TGTGCCAGTAGTATGGCGTGGACCTATGGCTACACCTTC. Translation gives CASSMAWTYGYTF.

The rearrangement uses TRBV7-2 and TRBJ1-2, with D unresolved. Germline V gene sequence: CDR1 SGHTA, CDR2 FQGNSA. V was pared by 0 bases and J by 6 bases, with 17 bases between. The CDR3 is made up of 16 amino acids. As DNA, the CDR3 is TGTGCCAGCAGCTTAGCCCCAGGCCGACGAGTGCATGGCTACACCTTC. Translating gives CASSLAPGRRVHGYTF. Supplemented by reference TRBV7-2 and TRBJ1-2, the full variable domain reads GAGVSQSPSNKVTEKGKDVELRCDPISGHTALYWYRQSLGQGLEFLIYFQGNSAPDKSGLPSDRFSAERTGGSVSTLTIQRTQQEDSAVYLCASSLAPGRRVHGYTFGSGTRLTVV.

This chain links TRBV27 with TRBJ2-1, with 7 bases that match TRBD1. The trim removed 2 bases at V and 4 bases at J, leaving 14 bases unmatched. This CDR3 has 18 amino acids. Looked up from germline, CDR1 is MNHEY and CDR2 is SMNVEV (reference sequence). The CDR3 reads CASSLEGASSSIYNEQFF. In nucleotides, the CDR3 is TGTGCCAGCAGTTTAGAGGGGGCTAGTTCTTCAATATACAATGAGCAGTTCTTC.